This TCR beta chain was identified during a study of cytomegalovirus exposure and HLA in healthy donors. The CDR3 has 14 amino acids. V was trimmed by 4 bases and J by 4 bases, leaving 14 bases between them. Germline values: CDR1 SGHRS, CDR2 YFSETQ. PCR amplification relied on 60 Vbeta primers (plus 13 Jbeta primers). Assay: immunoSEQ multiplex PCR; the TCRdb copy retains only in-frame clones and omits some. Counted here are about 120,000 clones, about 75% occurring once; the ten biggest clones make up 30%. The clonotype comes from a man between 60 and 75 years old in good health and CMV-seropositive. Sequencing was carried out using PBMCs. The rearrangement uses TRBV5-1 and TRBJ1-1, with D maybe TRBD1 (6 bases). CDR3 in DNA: TGCGCCAGCAGCCAAGAACAGGGACGCACTGAAGCTTTCTTT. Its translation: CASSQEQGRTEAFF.